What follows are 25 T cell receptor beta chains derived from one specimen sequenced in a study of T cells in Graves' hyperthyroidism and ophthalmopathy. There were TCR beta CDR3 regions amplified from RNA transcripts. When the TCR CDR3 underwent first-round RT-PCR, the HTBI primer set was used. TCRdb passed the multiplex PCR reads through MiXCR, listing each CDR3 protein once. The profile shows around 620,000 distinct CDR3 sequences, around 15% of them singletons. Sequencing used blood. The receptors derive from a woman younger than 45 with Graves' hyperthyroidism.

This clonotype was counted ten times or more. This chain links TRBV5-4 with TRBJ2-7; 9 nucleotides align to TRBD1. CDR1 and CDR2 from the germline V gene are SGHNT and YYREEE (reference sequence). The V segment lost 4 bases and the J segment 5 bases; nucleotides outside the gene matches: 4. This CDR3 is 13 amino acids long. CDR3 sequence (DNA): TGTGCCAGCAGCCGGACAGGGGTCCACGAGCAGTACTTC. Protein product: CASSRTGVHEQYF.

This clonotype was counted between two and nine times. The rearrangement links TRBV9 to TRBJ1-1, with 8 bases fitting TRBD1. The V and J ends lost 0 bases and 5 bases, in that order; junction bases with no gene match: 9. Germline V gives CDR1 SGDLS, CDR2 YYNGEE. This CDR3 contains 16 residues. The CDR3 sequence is CASSVGSGGVETEAFF. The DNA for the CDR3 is TGTGCCAGCAGCGTAGGGTCAGGGGGCGTGGAAACTGAAGCTTTCTTT.

The CDR3 nucleotides read TGTGCCAGCAGGCAAAGTGACAGAAACACCGGGGAGCTGTTTTTT. This translates into CASRQSDRNTGELFF. The genes are TRBV28 and TRBJ2-2; TRBD1 might be the D (5 bases). Trimming took 6 bases from V and 2 from J, leaving 13 bases between them. Germline CDR1 reads MDHEN; CDR2 reads SYDVKM. The CDR3 extends over 15 amino acids.

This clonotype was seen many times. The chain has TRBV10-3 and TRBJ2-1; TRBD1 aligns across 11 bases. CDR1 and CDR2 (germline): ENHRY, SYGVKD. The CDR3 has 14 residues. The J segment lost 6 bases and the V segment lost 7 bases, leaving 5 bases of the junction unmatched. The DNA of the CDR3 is TGTGCCATCACCTCGGGACAGGGGGGCAATGAGCAGTTCTTC. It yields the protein CAITSGQGGNEQFF.

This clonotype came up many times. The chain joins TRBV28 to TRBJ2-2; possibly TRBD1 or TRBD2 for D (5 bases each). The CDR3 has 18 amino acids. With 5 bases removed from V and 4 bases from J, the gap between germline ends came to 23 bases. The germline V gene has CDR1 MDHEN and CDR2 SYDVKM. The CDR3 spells CASSQSFQGSAGTGELFF. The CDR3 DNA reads TGTGCCAGCAGTCAATCCTTCCAGGGTAGCGCGGGCACCGGGGAGCTGTTTTTT.

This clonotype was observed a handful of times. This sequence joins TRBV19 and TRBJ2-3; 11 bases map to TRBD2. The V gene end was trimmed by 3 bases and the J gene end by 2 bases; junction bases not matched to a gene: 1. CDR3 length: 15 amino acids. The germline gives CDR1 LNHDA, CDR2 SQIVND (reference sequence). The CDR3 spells CASSMTSGVTDTQYF. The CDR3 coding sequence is TGTGCCAGTAGTATGACTAGCGGGGTCACAGATACGCAGTATTTT.

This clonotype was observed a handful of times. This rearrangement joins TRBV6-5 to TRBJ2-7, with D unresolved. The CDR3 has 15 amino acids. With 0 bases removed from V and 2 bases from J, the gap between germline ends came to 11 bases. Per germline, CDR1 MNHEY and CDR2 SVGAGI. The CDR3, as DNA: TGTGCCAGCAGTTACTCGAAGACCTTGCCCTACGAGCAGTACTTC. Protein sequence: CASSYSKTLPYEQYF.

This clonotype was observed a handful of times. CDR3 nucleotide sequence: TGTGCCAGTAGTCTGCGGGACGGTCTATTAAGTAACTATGGCTACACCTTC. This encodes CASSLRDGLLSNYGYTF. The genes are TRBV19 and TRBJ1-2, with TRBD1 as a possible D gene (5 bases). The germline V gene has CDR1 LNHDA and CDR2 SQIVND (reference sequence). Trimming removed 5 bases at V and 1 base at J, with 20 bases between. This CDR3 region has 17 residues.

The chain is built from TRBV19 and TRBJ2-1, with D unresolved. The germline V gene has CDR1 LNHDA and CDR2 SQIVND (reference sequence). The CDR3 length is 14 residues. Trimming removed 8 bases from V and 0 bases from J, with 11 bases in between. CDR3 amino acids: CASGRRSSYNEQFF. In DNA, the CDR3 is TGTGCCAGTGGACGCCGAAGCTCCTACAATGAGCAGTTCTTC.

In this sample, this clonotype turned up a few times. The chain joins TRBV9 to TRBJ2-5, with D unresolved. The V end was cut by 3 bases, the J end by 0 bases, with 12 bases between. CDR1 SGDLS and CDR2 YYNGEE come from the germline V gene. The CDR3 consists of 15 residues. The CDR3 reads CASSAPVWYQETQYF. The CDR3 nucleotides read TGTGCCAGCAGCGCCCCAGTTTGGTACCAAGAGACCCAGTACTTC.

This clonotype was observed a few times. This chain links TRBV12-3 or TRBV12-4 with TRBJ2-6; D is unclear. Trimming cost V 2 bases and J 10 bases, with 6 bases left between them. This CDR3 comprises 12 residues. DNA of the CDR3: TGTGCCAGCAGTTTATATGAAAACGTCCTGACTTTC. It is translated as CASSLYENVLTF.

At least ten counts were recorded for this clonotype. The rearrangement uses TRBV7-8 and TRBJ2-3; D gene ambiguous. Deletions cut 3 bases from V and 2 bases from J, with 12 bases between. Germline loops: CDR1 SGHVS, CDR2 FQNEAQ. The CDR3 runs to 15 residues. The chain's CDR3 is CASSLDALNTDTQYF. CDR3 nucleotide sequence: TGTGCCAGCAGCTTGGACGCCCTCAACACAGATACGCAGTATTTT.

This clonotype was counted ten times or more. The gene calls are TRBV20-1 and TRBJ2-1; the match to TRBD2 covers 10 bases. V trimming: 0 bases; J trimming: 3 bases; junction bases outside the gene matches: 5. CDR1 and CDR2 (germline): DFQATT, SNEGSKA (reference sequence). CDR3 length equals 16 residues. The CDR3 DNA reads TGCAGTGCTAGAGATGGTGGGACTAGCGTCTACAATGAGCAGTTCTTC. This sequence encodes CSARDGGTSVYNEQFF.

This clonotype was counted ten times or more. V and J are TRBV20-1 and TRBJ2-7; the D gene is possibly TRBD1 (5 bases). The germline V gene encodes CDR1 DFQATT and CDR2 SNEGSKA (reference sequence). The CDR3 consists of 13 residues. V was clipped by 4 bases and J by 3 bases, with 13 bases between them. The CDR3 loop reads CSAKAQGFYEQYF. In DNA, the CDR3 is TGCAGTGCTAAGGCTCAGGGTTTCTACGAGCAGTACTTC.

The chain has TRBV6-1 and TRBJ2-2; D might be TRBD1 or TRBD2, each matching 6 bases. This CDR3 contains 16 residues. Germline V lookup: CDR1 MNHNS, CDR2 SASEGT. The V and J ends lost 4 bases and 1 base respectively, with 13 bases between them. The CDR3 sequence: CASSVVGGWNTGELFF. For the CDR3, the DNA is TGTGCCAGCAGTGTTGTGGGGGGCTGGAACACCGGGGAGCTGTTTTTT.

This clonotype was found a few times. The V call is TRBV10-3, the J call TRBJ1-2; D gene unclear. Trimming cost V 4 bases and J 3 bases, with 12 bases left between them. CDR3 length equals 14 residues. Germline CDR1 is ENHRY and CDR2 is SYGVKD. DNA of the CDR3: TGTGCCATCAGTGCCCGGACCCAGGACTATGGCTACACCTTC. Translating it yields CAISARTQDYGYTF.

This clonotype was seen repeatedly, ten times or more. The CDR3 sequence is CASSGFQGDYNEQFF. The CDR3 nucleotides are TGTGCCAGCAGTGGTTTCCAGGGGGACTACAATGAGCAGTTCTTC. The chain uses TRBV2 and TRBJ2-1; 7 bases map to TRBD1. From germline, CDR1 is SNHLY and CDR2 FYNNEI. Losses at the gene ends were 4 bases for V and 3 bases for J; bases not matched to a gene: 6. The CDR3 extends over 15 amino acids.

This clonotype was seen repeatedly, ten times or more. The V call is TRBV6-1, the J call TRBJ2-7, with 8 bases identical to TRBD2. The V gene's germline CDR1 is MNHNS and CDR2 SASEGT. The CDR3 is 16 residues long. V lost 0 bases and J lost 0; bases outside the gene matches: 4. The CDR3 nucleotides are TGTGCCAGCAGTGAAGCTGCGGGGGGCAGCTCCTACGAGCAGTACTTC. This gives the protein CASSEAAGGSSYEQYF.

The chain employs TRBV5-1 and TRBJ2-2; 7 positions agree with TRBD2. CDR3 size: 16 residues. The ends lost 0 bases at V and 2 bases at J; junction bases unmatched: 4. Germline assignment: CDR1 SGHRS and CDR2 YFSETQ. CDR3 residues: CASSLGPSGNTGELFF. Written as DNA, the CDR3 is TGCGCCAGCAGCTTGGGCCCTAGCGGTAACACCGGGGAGCTGTTTTTT.

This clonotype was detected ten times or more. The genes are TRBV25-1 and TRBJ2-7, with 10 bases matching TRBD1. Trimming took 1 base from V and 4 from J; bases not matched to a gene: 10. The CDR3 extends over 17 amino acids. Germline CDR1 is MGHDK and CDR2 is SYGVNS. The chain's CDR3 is CASSEFYGGTGDYEQYF. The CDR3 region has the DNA TGTGCCAGCAGTGAATTCTACGGTGGGACAGGGGATTACGAGCAGTACTTC.

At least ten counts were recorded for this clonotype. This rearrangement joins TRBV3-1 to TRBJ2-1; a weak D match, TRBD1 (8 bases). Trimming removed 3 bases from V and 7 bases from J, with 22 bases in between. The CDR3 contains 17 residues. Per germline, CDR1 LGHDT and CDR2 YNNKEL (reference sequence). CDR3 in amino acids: CASSHGGGQARGNEQFF. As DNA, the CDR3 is TGTGCCAGCAGCCATGGGGGGGGACAGGCCCGGGGGAATGAGCAGTTCTTC.

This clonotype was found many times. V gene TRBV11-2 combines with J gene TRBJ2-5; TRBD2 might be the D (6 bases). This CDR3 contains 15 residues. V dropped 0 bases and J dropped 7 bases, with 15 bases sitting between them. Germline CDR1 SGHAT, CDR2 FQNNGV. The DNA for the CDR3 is TGTGCCAGCAGCTTAGATCCGGCGGGGATGGTGACCCAGTACTTC. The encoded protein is CASSLDPAGMVTQYF.

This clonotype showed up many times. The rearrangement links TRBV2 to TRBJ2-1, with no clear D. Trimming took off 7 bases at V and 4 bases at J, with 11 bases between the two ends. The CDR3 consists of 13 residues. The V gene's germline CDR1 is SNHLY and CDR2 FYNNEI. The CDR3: CASTPYVYNEQFF. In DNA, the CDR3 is TGTGCCAGCACCCCCTATGTGTACAATGAGCAGTTCTTC. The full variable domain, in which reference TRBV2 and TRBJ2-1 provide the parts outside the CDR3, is EPEVTQTPSHQVTQMGQEVILRCVPISNHLYFYWYRQILGQKVEFLVSFYNNEISEKSEIFDDQFSVERPDGSNFTLKIRSTKLEDSAMYFCASTPYVYNEQFFGPGTRLTVL.

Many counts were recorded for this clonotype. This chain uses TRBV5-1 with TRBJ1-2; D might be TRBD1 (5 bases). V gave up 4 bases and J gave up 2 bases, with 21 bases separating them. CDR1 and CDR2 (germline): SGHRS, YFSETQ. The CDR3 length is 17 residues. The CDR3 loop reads CASSPGTAIHKNYGYTF. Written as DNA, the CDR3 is TGCGCCAGCAGCCCCGGGACTGCGATCCATAAGAACTATGGCTACACCTTC. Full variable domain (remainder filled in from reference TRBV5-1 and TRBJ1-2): KAGVTQTPRYLIKTRGQQVTLSCSPISGHRSVSWYQQTPGQGLQFLFEYFSETQRNKGNFPGRFSGRQFSNSRSEMNVSTLELGDSALYLCASSPGTAIHKNYGYTFGSGTRLTVV.

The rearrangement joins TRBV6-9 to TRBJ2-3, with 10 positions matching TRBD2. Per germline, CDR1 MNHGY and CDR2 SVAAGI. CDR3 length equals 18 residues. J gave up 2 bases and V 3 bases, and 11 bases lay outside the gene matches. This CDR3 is CASSYTQREGHLTDTQYF. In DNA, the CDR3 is TGTGCCAGCAGTTACACCCAGCGGGAGGGCCATCTCACAGATACGCAGTATTTT.